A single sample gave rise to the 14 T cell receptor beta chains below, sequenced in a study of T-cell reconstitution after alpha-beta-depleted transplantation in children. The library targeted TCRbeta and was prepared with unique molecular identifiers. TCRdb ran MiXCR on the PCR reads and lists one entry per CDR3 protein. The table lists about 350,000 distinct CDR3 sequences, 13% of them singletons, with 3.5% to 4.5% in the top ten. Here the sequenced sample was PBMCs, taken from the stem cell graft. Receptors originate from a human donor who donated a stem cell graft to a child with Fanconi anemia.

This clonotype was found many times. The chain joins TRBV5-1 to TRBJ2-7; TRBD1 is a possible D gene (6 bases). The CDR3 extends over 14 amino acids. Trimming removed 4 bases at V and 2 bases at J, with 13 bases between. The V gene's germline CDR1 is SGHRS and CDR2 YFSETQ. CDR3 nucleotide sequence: TGCGCCAGCAGCACAGGACAGAGCCCCTACGAGCAGTACGTC. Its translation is CASSTGQSPYEQYV.

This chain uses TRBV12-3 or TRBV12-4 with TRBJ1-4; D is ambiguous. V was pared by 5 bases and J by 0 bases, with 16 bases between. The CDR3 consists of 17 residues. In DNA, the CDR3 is TGTGCCAGCAGTCACAACAAGGGAGGACCAACTAATGAAAAACTGTTTTTT. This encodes CASSHNKGGPTNEKLFF.

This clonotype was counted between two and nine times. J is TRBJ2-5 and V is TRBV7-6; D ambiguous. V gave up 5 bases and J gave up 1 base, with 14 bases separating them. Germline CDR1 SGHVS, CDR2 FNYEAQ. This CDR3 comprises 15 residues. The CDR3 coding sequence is TGTGCCAGCAGCGAAGAGGCCAGGTCCCAAGAGACCCAGTACTTC. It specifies CASSEEARSQETQYF.

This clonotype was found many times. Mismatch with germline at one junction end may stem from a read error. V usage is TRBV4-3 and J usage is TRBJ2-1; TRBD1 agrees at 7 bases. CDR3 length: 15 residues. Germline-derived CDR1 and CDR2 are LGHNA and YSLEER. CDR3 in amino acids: CASSQDRVSYNEQFF. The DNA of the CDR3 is TGTGCCAGCAGCCAAGACAGGGTTTCCTACAATGAGCAGTTCTTC.

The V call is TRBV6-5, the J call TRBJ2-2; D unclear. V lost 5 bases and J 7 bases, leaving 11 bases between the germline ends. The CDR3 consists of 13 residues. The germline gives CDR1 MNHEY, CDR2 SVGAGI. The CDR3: CASSNFGDGELFF. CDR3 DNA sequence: TGTGCCAGCAGTAACTTTGGGGACGGGGAGCTGTTTTTT.

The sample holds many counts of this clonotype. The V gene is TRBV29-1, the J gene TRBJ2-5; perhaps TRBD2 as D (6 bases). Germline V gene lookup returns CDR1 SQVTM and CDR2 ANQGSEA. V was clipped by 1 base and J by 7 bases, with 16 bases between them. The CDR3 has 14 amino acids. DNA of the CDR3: TGCAGCGTTGAAGGACCAGGACTAAGGGGGACCCAGTACTTC. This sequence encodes CSVEGPGLRGTQYF.

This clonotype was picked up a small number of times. The CDR3 region has the DNA TGTGCCAGCAGTTACAGGGCGGTGGCCCTGGCCGGGGGGGTAAATGAGCAGTTCTTC. Translating it yields CASSYRAVALAGGVNEQFF. This sequence joins TRBV6-5 and TRBJ2-1; 8 bases line up with TRBD2. This CDR3 has 19 residues. The germline CDR1 and CDR2 sequences are MNHEY and SVGAGI. Unmatched junction bases numbered 19, after V lost 2 bases and J lost 7 bases.

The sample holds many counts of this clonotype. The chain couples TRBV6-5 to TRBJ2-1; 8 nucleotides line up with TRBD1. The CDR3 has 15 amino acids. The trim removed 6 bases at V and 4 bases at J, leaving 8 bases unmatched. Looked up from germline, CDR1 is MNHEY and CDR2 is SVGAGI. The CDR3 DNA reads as TGTGCCAGCAGCTTTGACAGGGGAGGATACAATGAGCAGTTCTTC. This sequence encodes CASSFDRGGYNEQFF.

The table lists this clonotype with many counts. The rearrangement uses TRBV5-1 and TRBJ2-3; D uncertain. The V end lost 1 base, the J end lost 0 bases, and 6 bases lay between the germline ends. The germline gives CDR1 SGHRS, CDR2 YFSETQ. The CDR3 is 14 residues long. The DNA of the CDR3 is TGCGCCAGCAGCTTGCTGACTAGCACAGATACGCAGTATTTT. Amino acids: CASSLLTSTDTQYF.

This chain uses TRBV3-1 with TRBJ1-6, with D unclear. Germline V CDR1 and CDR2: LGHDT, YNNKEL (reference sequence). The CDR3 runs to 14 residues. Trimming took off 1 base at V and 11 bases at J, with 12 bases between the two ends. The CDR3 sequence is CASSQGGWGAPLHF. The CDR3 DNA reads TGTGCCAGCAGCCAAGGAGGCTGGGGTGCACCCCTCCACTTT.

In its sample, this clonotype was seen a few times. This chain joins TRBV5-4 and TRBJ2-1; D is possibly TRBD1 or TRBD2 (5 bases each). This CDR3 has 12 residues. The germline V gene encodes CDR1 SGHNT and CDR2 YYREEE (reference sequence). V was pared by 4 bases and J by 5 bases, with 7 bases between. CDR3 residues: CASSRDDNEQFF. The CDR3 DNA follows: TGTGCCAGCAGCCGGGACGACAATGAGCAGTTCTTC.

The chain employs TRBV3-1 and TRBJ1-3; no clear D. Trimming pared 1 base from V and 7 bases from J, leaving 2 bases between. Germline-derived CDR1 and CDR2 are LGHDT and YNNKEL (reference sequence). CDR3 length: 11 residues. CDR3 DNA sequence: TGTGCCAGCAGCCAAGTCAACACCATATATTTT. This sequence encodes CASSQVNTIYF.

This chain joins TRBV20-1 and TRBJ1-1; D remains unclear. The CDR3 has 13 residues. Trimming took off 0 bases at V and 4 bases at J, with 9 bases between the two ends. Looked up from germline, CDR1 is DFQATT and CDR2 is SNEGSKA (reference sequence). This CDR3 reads CSARDFGVTEAFF. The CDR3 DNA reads TGCAGTGCTAGAGATTTCGGGGTCACTGAAGCTTTCTTT.

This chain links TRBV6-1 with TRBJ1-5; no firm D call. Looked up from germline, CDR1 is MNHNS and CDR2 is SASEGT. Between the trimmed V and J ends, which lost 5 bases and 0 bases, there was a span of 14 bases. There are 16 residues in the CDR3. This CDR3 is CASSTSFGYSNQPQHF. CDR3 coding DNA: TGTGCCAGCAGTACAAGCTTTGGCTATAGCAATCAGCCCCAGCATTTT.